A few counts support the clone carrying this TCR beta chain. Its antigen remains unidentified. This entry is derived from a study of T-cell memory formation after mild COVID-19. Study details: TCR clusters were mostly confined to one donor each.

The germline gives CDR1 LGHNA, CDR2 YSLEER. The CDR3 loop spans 12 amino acids. V lost 0 bases and J lost 7, with 4 bases in between. Study-level results: Some SARS-CoV-2-responding clones were already detected in memory before infection. Contracting clones from day 15 to 85 had balanced CD4/CD8; later expanders favoured CD4+.

Constant-segment-primed 5'RACE gave TCR alpha and TCR beta cDNA libraries with sample barcodes and UMIs. Via MiXCR, TCRdb re-called the 5' RACE reads, giving one row per CDR3 protein. This table holds around 250,000 distinct CDR3 sequences, about 16% found once. The V and J genes are TRBV4-3 and TRBJ2-1; D ambiguous. Sequenced input: PBMCs or a T cell subset sorted from them (not recorded which). The TCR comes from a man aged 18 to 30 who had mild COVID-19 (a few samples of this study predate the infection). Cell type and time point are not known. The CDR3 region has the DNA TGCGCCAGCAGCCAAGATATGAATGAGCAGTTCTTC. Encoded protein: CASSQDMNEQFF.